One TCR beta chain is described in this entry. The data stem from a study of T cell responses to AZD1222 COVID-19 vaccine. For the study at large: Analyses pooled second doses at about 4 or about 12 weeks.

Clones were read by immunoSEQ multiplex PCR, and TCRdb kept only the in-frame ones, dropping some. The table lists roughly 100,000 clones, around 89% of them singletons. The origin of this receptor is an adult in good health. Sequenced here: peripheral blood, sampled on day 0 of AZD1222 vaccination.

CDR3 nucleotides: TGTGCCAGTAGTGAGGGGGTGGGCGGGGAGCTGTTTTTT. Translating gives CASSEGVGGELFF. The chain is built from TRBV19 and TRBJ2-2, with D possibly TRBD1 on 6 matching bases. Germline V gene sequence: CDR1 LNHDA, CDR2 SQIVND (reference sequence). The CDR3 length is 13 residues. Trimming took off 5 bases at V and 7 bases at J, with 11 bases between the two ends. Together with reference TRBV19 and TRBJ2-2, the CDR3 gives the full variable domain: DGGITQSPKYLFRKEGQNVTLSCEQNLNHDAMYWYRQDPGQGLRLIYYSQIVNDFQKGDIAEGYSVSREKKESFPLTVTSAQKNPTAFYLCASSEGVGGELFFGEGSRLTVL.